These 21 T cell receptor beta chains were all obtained from the same sample, sequenced in a study of regulatory T cells in long-lasting Graves disease. Library construction for TCR beta used iRepertoire HTBI primers and Arm-PCR of CDR3 regions. Each CDR3 protein gets one entry after TCRdb re-called the multiplex PCR reads with MiXCR. The profile covers 500,000 or so distinct CDR3 sequences, with about 14% appearing a single time and approximately 17% taken by the ten largest. Regarding time point: newly diagnosed GD, antithyroid drugs for less than 3 months. Scientists built the TCR library using RNA that was extracted from PBMCs. These data were also reused for a study on T cells in Graves' hyperthyroidism and ophthalmopathy.

Sequencing was performed on peripheral blood mononuclear cells (PBMCs), taken at new diagnosis, from a patient treated with antithyroid drugs. The receptors stem from a woman aged 45-65 years with Graves disease.

The table lists this clonotype with a few counts. CDR3 in amino acids: CASYLNWNTQRSNEQFF. The CDR3 region has the DNA TGCGCCAGCTACCTGAATTGGAACACACAAAGGAGCAATGAGCAGTTCTTC. The V and J genes are TRBV5-1 and TRBJ2-1, with unresolved D. Per the germline V gene, CDR1 is SGHRS and CDR2 is YFSETQ. Trimming took off 7 bases at V and 6 bases at J, with 26 bases between the two ends. CDR3 length: 17 amino acids. Combining the CDR3 with reference TRBV5-1 and TRBJ2-1 gives the whole variable domain KAGVTQTPRYLIKTRGQQVTLSCSPISGHRSVSWYQQTPGQGLQFLFEYFSETQRNKGNFPGRFSGRQFSNSRSEMNVSTLELGDSALYLCASYLNWNTQRSNEQFFGPGTRLTVL.

This chain links TRBV4-1 with TRBJ2-1, with D hard to call. The CDR3 loop spans 12 amino acids. Trimming pared 1 base from V and 8 bases from J, leaving 6 bases between. Germline V gene data show CDR1 as MGHRA and CDR2 as YSYEKL. For the CDR3, the DNA is TGCGCCAGCAGCCAAGTGCGCGATGAGCAGTTCTTC. Encoded protein: CASSQVRDEQFF.

This clonotype was seen repeatedly, ten times or more. The chain links TRBV28 to TRBJ2-7; 8 bases line up with TRBD2. The V segment lost 2 bases and the J segment 2 bases; nucleotides outside the gene matches: 8. This CDR3 is built from 16 residues. Germline lookup yields CDR1 MDHEN and CDR2 SYDVKM. Here the CDR3 reads CASSLLASGSTYEQYF. Here the CDR3 DNA reads TGTGCCAGCAGTTTACTGGCGAGCGGGAGTACCTACGAGCAGTACTTC.

The V call is TRBV30, the J call TRBJ2-7; TRBD1 might be the D (6 bases). V gave up 1 base and J gave up 1 base, with 8 bases separating them. CDR1 GTSNPN and CDR2 SVGIG come from the germline V gene (reference sequence). CDR3 length: 13 amino acids. DNA for the CDR3: TGTGCCTGGAGTGGGGGACATTCCTACGAGCAGTACTTC. Amino acids: CAWSGGHSYEQYF.

The chain joins TRBV6-2 or TRBV6-3 to TRBJ2-5, with TRBD1 matching 7 bases. The CDR3 loop spans 13 amino acids. The V gene end was trimmed by 6 bases and the J gene end by 3 bases; junction bases not matched to a gene: 4. Germline CDR1 and CDR2: MNHEY and SVGEGT. This chain's CDR3 is CASSGTVKETQYF. The CDR3, as DNA: TGTGCCAGCAGCGGGACAGTAAAAGAGACCCAGTACTTC.

This clonotype was observed at least ten times. The CDR3 region is CASSRQSDTQYF. CDR3 DNA sequence: TGTGCCAGCAGCCGACAGTCAGATACGCAGTATTTT. This chain connects TRBV7-9 to TRBJ2-3, with a weak D call TRBD1 (5 bases). The CDR3 covers 12 residues. Germline V lookup: CDR1 SEHNR, CDR2 FQNEAQ (reference sequence). Trimming removed 5 bases from V and 4 bases from J, with 7 bases in between.

This clonotype has at least ten counts. V usage is TRBV28 and J usage is TRBJ2-1, with 7 bases that match TRBD1. Germline V CDR1 and CDR2: MDHEN, SYDVKM. The V segment lost 6 bases and the J segment 4 bases; nucleotides outside the gene matches: 9. The CDR3 runs to 15 residues. CDR3 DNA sequence: TGTGCCAGCAGCCCCCCGGGACAGACTTACAATGAGCAGTTCTTC. Protein product: CASSPPGQTYNEQFF.

Points on this clonotype: A much larger clone differs by one base, so this may be a read error. The rearrangement links TRBV18 to TRBJ2-1; 12 bases align to TRBD2. In germline, CDR1 is KGHSH, CDR2 LQKENI. CDR3 length: 14 amino acids. The DNA of the CDR3 is TGTGTCAGCTCACCACCGGGACTAGCGGGCGAGCAGTTCTTC. Amino acids: CVSSPPGLAGEQFF.

Many counts were recorded for this clonotype. V is TRBV12-3 or TRBV12-4 and J is TRBJ2-3; 11 positions agree with TRBD2. The CDR3 is 16 amino acids. The V segment lost 6 bases and the J segment 5 bases; nucleotides outside the gene matches: 10. The CDR3 here is CASSHRLAGSGDTQYF. The DNA for the CDR3 is TGTGCCAGCAGCCACCGACTAGCGGGATCAGGAGATACGCAGTATTTT.

This clonotype was picked up a small number of times. J is TRBJ1-1 and V is TRBV25-1, with D possibly being TRBD1 (5 bases). The CDR3 length is 13 residues. Trimming pared 1 base from V and 3 bases from J, leaving 6 bases between. Germline-derived CDR1 and CDR2 are MGHDK and SYGVNS. The CDR3 coding sequence is TGTGCCAGCAGTGAATGGGGGGACACTGAAGCTTTCTTT. Protein sequence: CASSEWGDTEAFF.

There are many counts of this clonotype. The chain employs TRBV12-3 or TRBV12-4 and TRBJ2-7, with 9 bases matching TRBD2. CDR3 length equals 14 residues. Losses at the gene ends were 3 bases for V and 3 bases for J; bases not matched to a gene: 3. CDR3 in amino acids: CASSFLAGFYEQYF. Here the CDR3 DNA reads TGTGCCAGCAGTTTTCTAGCGGGATTCTACGAGCAGTACTTC.

This clonotype was seen at least ten times. The chain uses TRBV28 and TRBJ1-4; 9 bases are shared with TRBD1. The germline CDR1 and CDR2 sequences are MDHEN and SYDVKM. V gave up 5 bases and J gave up 8 bases; unmatched junction bases: 9. This CDR3 has 15 residues. CDR3 amino acids: CASSTPGQGSEKLFF. DNA of the CDR3: TGTGCCAGCAGTACTCCAGGACAGGGGTCCGAAAAACTGTTTTTT.

This clonotype was seen a few times. V usage is TRBV4-1 and J usage is TRBJ2-7; TRBD1 might be the D (6 bases). The germline CDR1 and CDR2 sequences are MGHRA and YSYEKL. V was clipped by 0 bases and J by 3 bases, with 15 bases between them. This CDR3 has 16 amino acids. The DNA for the CDR3 is TGCGCCAGCAGCCAAGAGGACAAGGGGGACGGCTACGAGCAGTACTTC. Translation: CASSQEDKGDGYEQYF.

The chain couples TRBV11-2 to TRBJ2-1, with TRBD2 matching over 12 bases. TRBJ2-5 matches the DNA end more closely, so the J call is doubtful. The CDR3 covers 19 residues. Germline-derived CDR1 and CDR2 are SGHAT and FQNNGV. CDR3 nucleotide sequence: TGTGCCAGCAGCTTAACCTCCCGGCCTAGCGGGAGGGCCTACGAGACCCAGTACTTC. Translated, it gives CASSLTSRPSGRAYETQYF.

This clonotype was counted many times. V and J are TRBV6-1 and TRBJ2-7; 7 positions agree with TRBD1. From germline, CDR1 is MNHNS and CDR2 SASEGT. With 7 bases clipped from V and 2 bases from J, the junction kept 8 bases outside the gene matches. This CDR3 is 14 amino acids long. CDR3 nucleotides: TGTGCCAGCACAGCCTTGACAGGGCCCTACGAGCAGTACTTC. Translated: CASTALTGPYEQYF.

Only a few counts were recorded for this clonotype. V gene TRBV30 combines with J gene TRBJ1-6; maybe TRBD1 (5 bases). This CDR3 region has 15 residues. Germline loops: CDR1 GTSNPN, CDR2 SVGIG (reference sequence). The V gene lost 5 bases and the J gene lost 6 bases, with 17 bases spanning the gap. The CDR3 spells CAWAGSAGINSPLHF. The CDR3 region has the DNA TGTGCCTGGGCTGGATCGGCAGGGATTAATTCACCCCTCCACTTT.

This clonotype was observed many times. The chain uses TRBV28 and TRBJ2-7; no firm D call. The germline V gene encodes CDR1 MDHEN and CDR2 SYDVKM. The CDR3 loop spans 14 amino acids. Trimming took off 6 bases at V and 1 base at J, with 13 bases between the two ends. CDR3 bases: TGTGCCAGCAGACCCCGGCCAGGTTCCTACGAGCAGTACTTC. The encoded protein is CASRPRPGSYEQYF.

This clonotype was recorded many times. The chain couples TRBV28 to TRBJ2-5; 8 bases match TRBD2. The CDR3 is made up of 16 amino acids. V shed 3 bases and J 0 bases; nucleotides not matched to a gene: 6. The germline V gene has CDR1 MDHEN and CDR2 SYDVKM. The CDR3 DNA is TGTGCCAGCAGTTTTCGCCGGGAGGGGTACCAAGAGACCCAGTACTTC. This gives the protein CASSFRREGYQETQYF.

The chain joins TRBV12-3 or TRBV12-4 to TRBJ1-5; TRBD1 agrees at 9 bases. The CDR3 extends over 17 amino acids. V dropped 5 bases and J dropped 4; count of bases not matched to a gene: 12. Here the CDR3 reads CASSKNTWDRENQPQHF. The CDR3 nucleotides are TGTGCCAGCAGTAAAAACACTTGGGACAGGGAAAATCAGCCCCAGCATTTT.

This clonotype appeared many times. The genes are TRBV28 and TRBJ2-7; a possible D gene is TRBD1 (6 bases). The V end lost 4 bases, the J end lost 4 bases, and 17 bases lay between the germline ends. The CDR3 extends over 15 amino acids. Per the germline V gene, CDR1 is MDHEN and CDR2 is SYDVKM. The CDR3 nucleotides read TGTGCCAGCAGTTCCACCGGGACACGGGAATACGAGCAGTACTTC. Protein sequence: CASSSTGTREYEQYF.

At least ten counts were recorded for this clonotype. CDR3 residues: CASSYSWTTNEKLFF. Written as DNA, the CDR3 is TGTGCCAGCAGTTACTCGTGGACCACGAATGAAAAACTGTTTTTT. The chain couples TRBV6-5 to TRBJ1-4; the D is unclear. Germline CDR1 MNHEY, CDR2 SVGAGI. This CDR3 spans 15 amino acids. The ends were cut back, 0 bases at V and 5 bases at J, with 10 bases in the middle.